This entry lists 24 T cell receptor beta chains sequenced from one sample in a study of human T cells and chemical hapten exposure. Using its own MiXCR run on the RACE reads, TCRdb lists one record per CDR3 protein. Among more than 300,000 distinct CDR3 sequences listed, about 5.4% were seen once. The sample's time point: pre-sensitization, week 0. Treatment: therapeutic diphenylcyclopropenone sensitization with weekly scalp DPC. This material consisted of whole blood, taken in connection with sensitization to the hapten diphenylcyclopropenone (DPC). These receptors came from a woman under 30 with alopecia areata. Some clones in this sample may be carry-over from other donors' samples.

This clonotype came up many times. V is TRBV5-6 and J is TRBJ1-2; 7 bases line up with TRBD1. V was pared by 0 bases and J by 4 bases, with 9 bases of the junction left unmatched. This CDR3 is built from 16 residues. Germline V gene lookup returns CDR1 SGHDT and CDR2 YYEEEE. CDR3 sequence (DNA): TGTGCCAGCAGCTTGGAATCCACCAGGGACAGCTATGGCTACACCTTC. This encodes CASSLESTRDSYGYTF.

Ten or more counts support this clonotype. The gene calls are TRBV4-2 and TRBJ2-5; D is tentatively TRBD1 or TRBD2 (6 bases each). Trimming shortened V by 4 bases and J by 5 bases, and 14 bases separated the two germline ends. CDR3 length: 14 amino acids. Per germline, CDR1 LGHNA and CDR2 YNFKEQ. The CDR3 reads CASSPPGAYETQYF. CDR3 DNA sequence: TGTGCCAGCAGCCCGCCGGGGGCGTATGAGACCCAGTACTTC.

The CDR3 is CASLKRGAYTDTQYF. The CDR3 bases are TGTGCCAGCTTAAAGCGGGGGGCCTACACAGATACGCAGTATTTT. The chain uses TRBV6-1 and TRBJ2-3, with 9 bases matching TRBD2. V gave up 8 bases and J gave up 2 bases; unmatched junction bases: 8. The germline V gene has CDR1 MNHNS and CDR2 SASEGT. The CDR3 covers 15 residues.

CDR3 bases: TGTGCCATCATCCGAACCTTAACAGGGGGCAGATGCAATCAGCCCCAGCATTTT. It translates to CAIIRTLTGGRCNQPQHF. V is TRBV10-3 and J is TRBJ1-5; 9 nucleotides line up with TRBD1. Germline V gene lookup returns CDR1 ENHRY and CDR2 SYGVKD. Germline trimming cut 7 bases from V and 2 bases from J; bases unmatched to any gene: 15. The CDR3 has 18 amino acids.

This clonotype has more than one count but fewer than ten. V usage is TRBV28 and J usage is TRBJ1-6; D remains unclear. Trimming took off 7 bases at V and 9 bases at J, with 13 bases between the two ends. CDR1 is MDHEN, CDR2 SYDVKM, per germline. The CDR3 totals 13 residues. Here the CDR3 reads CASTFAEGSPLHF. CDR3 nucleotides: TGTGCCAGCACCTTCGCAGAGGGTTCACCCCTCCACTTT.

Ten or more counts support this clonotype. CDR3 sequence: CASSLEVLSGGNTIYF. In nucleotides, the CDR3 is TGTGCCAGCAGCTTAGAGGTGCTATCGGGAGGAAACACCATATATTTT. The chain employs TRBV7-6 and TRBJ1-3; no clear D. Trimming removed 1 base at V and 4 bases at J, with 14 bases between. Looked up from germline, CDR1 is SGHVS and CDR2 is FNYEAQ. The CDR3 loop spans 16 amino acids.

This clonotype was seen more than once but under ten times. The J gene is TRBJ2-1, the V gene TRBV9; no firm D call. Germline V gene lookup returns CDR1 SGDLS and CDR2 YYNGEE. The CDR3 sequence is 11 residues long. Trimming cost V 0 bases and J 10 bases, with 5 bases left between them. The CDR3 spells CASSVEAEQFF. The CDR3 region has the DNA TGTGCCAGCAGCGTAGAGGCAGAGCAGTTCTTC.

This clonotype showed up many times. The rearrangement uses TRBV29-1 and TRBJ2-3; unclear D gene. The germline CDR1 and CDR2 sequences are SQVTM and ANQGSEA. Trimming stripped 4 bases from V and 5 bases from J, with 13 bases between. The CDR3 is 13 amino acids. The CDR3 nucleotides read TGCAGCGTTGTCAGCCAGTTCGGAGATACGCAGTATTTT. Amino acids: CSVVSQFGDTQYF.

This clonotype was seen many times. The chain uses TRBV7-6 and TRBJ1-3; 9 bases align to TRBD1. The CDR3 runs 16 residues. V shed 4 bases and J 2 bases; nucleotides not matched to a gene: 6. CDR1 is SGHVS, CDR2 FNYEAQ, per germline. This CDR3 reads CASSSRTGAPGNTIYF. The CDR3, as DNA: TGTGCCAGCAGCTCTCGGACAGGGGCCCCTGGAAACACCATATATTTT.

This clonotype has more than one count but fewer than ten. The rearrangement links TRBV3-1 to TRBJ1-2; 7 nucleotides match TRBD1. The length of the CDR3 is 13 residues. The V gene's germline CDR1 is LGHDT and CDR2 YNNKEL (reference sequence). Trimming took 4 bases from V and 3 from J; bases not matched to a gene: 2. The CDR3 DNA sequence: TGTGCCAGCAGCCGGGGACAGTACTATGGCTACACCTTC. This encodes CASSRGQYYGYTF.

The chain employs TRBV4-1 and TRBJ1-2, with TRBD1 as a possible D gene (5 bases). CDR3 length equals 15 residues. CDR1 is MGHRA and CDR2 is YSYEKL in the germline V gene. Trimming took off 1 base at V and 8 bases at J, with 17 bases between the two ends. CDR3 loop: CASSQARATSGGYTF. In nucleotides, the CDR3 is TGCGCCAGCAGCCAAGCCAGAGCGACATCAGGGGGCTACACCTTC.

This clonotype was counted at least ten times. V gene TRBV4-2 combines with J gene TRBJ1-5; D is possibly TRBD1 (6 bases). The V end was cut by 0 bases, the J end by 4 bases, with 10 bases between. This CDR3 has 15 residues. Germline CDR1 reads LGHNA; CDR2 reads YNFKEQ. CDR3 region: CASSQEGGPNQPQHF. CDR3 coding DNA: TGTGCCAGCAGCCAAGAGGGGGGGCCGAATCAGCCCCAGCATTTT.

This clonotype showed up just a few times. V and J are TRBV9 and TRBJ1-2; possible D gene TRBD1, 6 bases. The ends were cut back, 3 bases at V and 3 bases at J, with 15 bases in the middle. Germline V lookup: CDR1 SGDLS, CDR2 YYNGEE. This CDR3 spans 15 amino acids. CDR3 loop: CASSATGPADYGYTF. The CDR3, as DNA: TGTGCCAGCAGCGCTACAGGGCCGGCTGACTATGGCTACACCTTC.

The chain recombines TRBV20-1 with TRBJ2-7; D might be TRBD2 (7 bases). Germline V lookup: CDR1 DFQATT, CDR2 SNEGSKA (reference sequence). The CDR3 loop spans 18 amino acids. V shed 0 bases and J shed 0 bases, with 21 bases lying between them. Here the CDR3 DNA reads TGCAGTGCTAGAGATCGGTCCGTAGGGGGGGCCAGCTCCTACGAGCAGTACTTC. Translation gives CSARDRSVGGASSYEQYF.

In this sample, this clonotype turned up a few times. The rearrangement uses TRBV20-1 and TRBJ1-1; D ambiguous. Germline CDR1 is DFQATT and CDR2 is SNEGSKA (reference sequence). The V end lost 0 bases, the J end lost 3 bases, and 11 bases lay between the germline ends. CDR3 length equals 14 residues. CDR3 DNA: TGCAGTGCTAGAGATCCCATCGCGGACACTGAAGCTTTCTTT. This gives the protein CSARDPIADTEAFF.

This clonotype was counted ten times or more. V gene TRBV7-2 combines with J gene TRBJ1-1; perhaps TRBD1 as D (6 bases). V lost 6 bases and J 4 bases, leaving 15 bases between the germline ends. This CDR3 has 14 residues. CDR1 and CDR2 from the germline V gene are SGHTA and FQGNSA. CDR3 in DNA: TGTGCCAGCAGTCGGCAGGGGATCGGCACTGAAGCTTTCTTT. This encodes CASSRQGIGTEAFF.

This clonotype was recorded many times. The gene calls are TRBV6-5 and TRBJ1-2; D may be TRBD1 (5 bases). V gave up 0 bases and J gave up 2 bases, with 7 bases separating them. The CDR3 is made up of 14 amino acids. Germline loops: CDR1 MNHEY, CDR2 SVGAGI. The CDR3 DNA reads as TGTGCCAGCAGTTACTCGGCAGGGAACTATGGCTACACCTTC. The encoded protein is CASSYSAGNYGYTF.

The CDR3 DNA follows: TGTGCCAGCAGCCACCCGAGGGCGCGGAGCCAAGAGACCCAGTACTTC. The encoded protein is CASSHPRARSQETQYF. The V gene is TRBV7-9, the J gene TRBJ2-5, with a possible D match to TRBD2 (5 bases). V shed 5 bases and J shed 1 base, with 17 bases lying between them. The CDR3 is 16 residues long. In germline, CDR1 is SEHNR, CDR2 FQNEAQ (reference sequence).

The chain has TRBV6-1 and TRBJ1-6; 9 nucleotides line up with TRBD1. Germline values: CDR1 MNHNS, CDR2 SASEGT. The J segment lost 1 base and the V segment lost 8 bases, leaving 9 bases of the junction unmatched. CDR3 length: 17 amino acids. The CDR3 DNA reads TGTGCCAGCCACGGGACAGGGCTTATTTCCTATAATTCACCCCTCCACTTT. It yields the protein CASHGTGLISYNSPLHF.

This clonotype was counted between two and nine times. The rearrangement joins TRBV14 to TRBJ1-3; D call uncertain. The CDR3 totals 15 residues. Trimming removed 4 bases from V and 1 base from J, with 11 bases in between. Germline V gives CDR1 SGHDN, CDR2 FVKESK. The CDR3 protein is CASSPRLESGNTIYF. DNA of the CDR3: TGTGCCAGCAGCCCCCGTTTAGAATCTGGAAACACCATATATTTT.

This clonotype was counted ten times or more. V usage is TRBV4-1 and J usage is TRBJ1-2; perhaps TRBD1 as D (6 bases). The germline CDR1 and CDR2 sequences are MGHRA and YSYEKL. This CDR3 is built from 17 residues. V was cut by 6 bases and J by 0 bases, with 20 bases left in between. The DNA for the CDR3 is TGCGCCAGCAGATGGGGGAAACAGGGCCATTCTAACTATGGCTACACCTTC. Translating gives CASRWGKQGHSNYGYTF.

This clonotype was detected ten times or more. The chain links TRBV5-5 to TRBJ1-2, with D hard to call. Germline loops: CDR1 SGHKS, CDR2 YYEKEE (reference sequence). The CDR3 loop spans 14 amino acids. V was cut by 1 base and J by 7 bases, with 14 bases left in between. The CDR3 DNA follows: TGTGCCAGCAGCTTGTATGAGGGTACACTTGGCTACACCTTC. This translates into CASSLYEGTLGYTF.

Ten or more counts support this clonotype. V gene TRBV6-5 combines with J gene TRBJ1-4; unclear D gene. V dropped 0 bases and J dropped 2 bases, with 1 base sitting between them. The CDR3 totals 13 residues. Germline V CDR1 and CDR2: MNHEY, SVGAGI. The CDR3 here is CASSYSTNEKLFF. CDR3 nucleotide sequence: TGTGCCAGCAGTTACTCGACTAATGAAAAACTGTTTTTT.

J is TRBJ1-5 and V is TRBV12-3 or TRBV12-4; 7 bases are a match to TRBD1. The CDR3 totals 14 residues. V was pared by 6 bases and J by 3 bases, with 5 bases of the junction left unmatched. The CDR3 region is CASSKGQFNQPQHF. CDR3 DNA sequence: TGTGCCAGCAGCAAGGGACAGTTCAATCAGCCCCAGCATTTT.